The 30 T cell receptor beta chains below all came from one sample that was sequenced in a study of T cell repertoires in cytomegalovirus infection. Using its own MiXCR run on the reads, TCRdb lists one record per CDR3 protein. Of roughly 100,000 distinct CDR3 sequences listed, 15% to 20% are singletons. The sample consisted of PBMCs. Receptors were obtained from a human donor in good health (CMV status not recorded). Some clones in this sample may be carry-over from other donors' samples.

The rearrangement uses TRBV7-3 and TRBJ2-1; D ambiguous. CDR3 size: 15 residues. With 0 bases removed from V and 9 bases from J, the gap between germline ends came to 15 bases. Germline assignment: CDR1 SGHTA and CDR2 FQGTGA. The CDR3 region has the DNA TGTGCCAGCAGCTTAACGGGCCGGCGAATGACTGAGCAGTTCTTC. This sequence encodes CASSLTGRRMTEQFF.

This clonotype was observed a few times. The chain is built from TRBV5-1 and TRBJ1-1, with 9 bases aligning to TRBD1. CDR1 is SGHRS and CDR2 is YFSETQ in the germline V gene. The CDR3 contains 17 residues. The V segment lost 4 bases and the J segment 6 bases; nucleotides outside the gene matches: 16. CDR3 bases: TGCGCCAGCAGCGAAAGGACAGGGGTCCTTCGGAGGGCTGAAGCTTTCTTT. This translates into CASSERTGVLRRAEAFF.

The chain links TRBV28 to TRBJ1-6; no clear D. Trimming cost V 6 bases and J 5 bases, with 11 bases left between them. Germline V gene lookup returns CDR1 MDHEN and CDR2 SYDVKM. CDR3 size: 14 residues. In DNA, the CDR3 is TGTGCCAGCAGAGGGTATAGGGATAATTCACCCCTCCACTTT. Encoded protein: CASRGYRDNSPLHF. Combining the CDR3 with reference TRBV28 and TRBJ1-6 gives the whole variable domain DVKVTQSSRYLVKRTGEKVFLECVQDMDHENMFWYRQDPGLGLRLIYFSYDVKMKEKGDIPEGYSVSREKKERFSLILESASTNQTSMYLCASRGYRDNSPLHFGNGTRLTVT.

This clonotype was observed a few times. The chain joins TRBV5-1 to TRBJ2-3; possible D gene TRBD2, 7 bases. V was cut by 4 bases and J by 1 base, with 16 bases left in between. Germline assignment: CDR1 SGHRS and CDR2 YFSETQ. This CDR3 contains 16 residues. Here the CDR3 DNA reads TGCGCCAGCAGCGGGGGGGACATAATCGGCACAGATACGCAGTATTTT. Its translation: CASSGGDIIGTDTQYF.

The chain joins TRBV12-3 or TRBV12-4 to TRBJ1-6, with 9 bases aligning to TRBD1. The CDR3 sequence is 15 residues long. Unmatched junction bases numbered 7, after V lost 6 bases and J lost 7 bases. The CDR3 DNA sequence: TGTGCCAGCAGACCACGGACAGGGGCGAATTCACCCCTCCACTTT. This gives the protein CASRPRTGANSPLHF.

This clonotype was detected once. The chain combines TRBV6-2 or TRBV6-3 with TRBJ1-6; no clear D gene. There are 18 residues in the CDR3. V was trimmed by 6 bases and J by 0 bases, leaving 18 bases between them. Germline CDR1 MNHEY, CDR2 SVGEGT. The CDR3: CASSSTTLLSSYNSPLHF. CDR3 bases: TGTGCCAGCAGCTCGACCACCCTATTGAGCTCCTATAATTCACCCCTCCACTTT.

This clonotype was detected many times. The V call is TRBV7-2, the J call TRBJ2-4, with 9 bases lining up with TRBD2. The V and J ends lost 2 bases and 6 bases, in that order; junction bases with no gene match: 5. Germline values: CDR1 SGHTA, CDR2 FQGNSA. The CDR3 length is 15 residues. The CDR3 DNA reads TGTGCCAGCAGCTTAAGGCTAGCGGGGTTAAACATTCAGTACTTC. Its protein is CASSLRLAGLNIQYF.

The genes are TRBV11-2 and TRBJ2-7, with D perhaps TRBD2 (7 bases). Germline V gene data show CDR1 as SGHAT and CDR2 as FQNNGV. The CDR3 runs 16 residues. Deletions cut 9 bases from V and 5 bases from J, with 26 bases between. CDR3 protein: CASKITLGGLWDEQYF. CDR3 coding DNA: TGTGCCAGTAAAATAACGCTGGGGGGGCTTTGGGACGAGCAGTACTTC. The whole variable domain, filled in from reference TRBV11-2 and TRBJ2-7, reads EAGVAQSPRYKIIEKRQSVAFWCNPISGHATLYWYQQILGQGPKLLIQFQNNGVVDDSQLPKDRFSAERLKGVDSTLKIQPAKLEDSAVYLCASKITLGGLWDEQYFGPGTRLTVT.

This clonotype was observed a handful of times. The chain couples TRBV12-3 or TRBV12-4 to TRBJ2-2; 8 bases agree with TRBD1. The CDR3 sequence is 17 residues long. The V segment lost 0 bases and the J segment 4 bases; nucleotides outside the gene matches: 7. CDR3 region: CASSLARTGSGTGELFF. The CDR3 region has the DNA TGTGCCAGCAGTTTAGCCCGGACAGGGTCGGGCACCGGGGAGCTGTTTTTT.

V gene TRBV10-3 combines with J gene TRBJ2-3, with D uncertain. The germline V gene has CDR1 ENHRY and CDR2 SYGVKD. V lost 2 bases and J 6 bases, leaving 9 bases between the germline ends. The CDR3 totals 13 residues. This CDR3 is CAISEKVADTQYF. DNA of the CDR3: TGTGCCATCAGTGAGAAAGTTGCGGATACGCAGTATTTT.

Many counts were recorded for this clonotype. The chain has TRBV7-2 and TRBJ2-7, with 9 positions matching TRBD2. The CDR3 covers 15 residues. J lost 0 bases, V lost 2 bases, and 2 bases had no gene match. Germline V gives CDR1 SGHTA, CDR2 FQGNSA. This CDR3 reads CASSLQRGASYEQYF. CDR3 bases: TGTGCCAGCAGCTTACAGCGGGGGGCCTCCTACGAGCAGTACTTC.

CDR3 nucleotides: TGTGCCATCAACCCAGGGGAAGGCAATCAGCCCCAGCATTTT. Amino acids: CAINPGEGNQPQHF. The chain combines TRBV10-3 with TRBJ1-5; D is possibly TRBD1 (6 bases). Between the trimmed V and J ends, which lost 7 bases and 2 bases, there was a span of 12 bases. Germline V gene lookup returns CDR1 ENHRY and CDR2 SYGVKD. The CDR3 has 14 residues.

The chain joins TRBV5-1 to TRBJ2-7, with TRBD2 as a possible D gene (7 bases). CDR1 and CDR2 from the germline V gene are SGHRS and YFSETQ. The length of the CDR3 is 16 residues. Trimming removed 4 bases at V and 13 bases at J, with 30 bases between. The CDR3 DNA sequence: TGCGCCAGCAGCCCGGGGGCGGGAGCACAGATGATGAATTTCTACTTC. This sequence encodes CASSPGAGAQMMNFYF.

Many counts were recorded for this clonotype. The gene calls are TRBV12-3 or TRBV12-4 and TRBJ1-1, with D possibly matching TRBD1 (5 bases). V lost 4 bases to trimming and J lost 6 bases, with 18 bases between them. The CDR3 consists of 15 residues. The CDR3 is CASSSSQGISAEAFF. The CDR3 DNA follows: TGTGCCAGCAGTTCCTCCCAGGGTATTAGTGCTGAAGCTTTCTTT.

The chain uses TRBV6-5 and TRBJ2-7; tentative D call: TRBD2 (5 bases). In germline, CDR1 is MNHEY, CDR2 SVGAGI. Trimming stripped 6 bases from V and 5 bases from J, with 20 bases between. The CDR3 sequence is 15 residues long. CDR3: CASSREVPRGDEQYF. CDR3 coding DNA: TGTGCCAGCAGCCGCGAGGTGCCCCGGGGTGACGAGCAGTACTTC.

The V gene is TRBV28, the J gene TRBJ2-3, with 8 positions matching TRBD2. The CDR3 sequence is 14 residues long. Germline-derived CDR1 and CDR2 are MDHEN and SYDVKM. V trimming: 2 bases; J trimming: 8 bases; junction bases outside the gene matches: 6. CDR3 coding DNA: TGTGCCAGCAGTTTAATCGGGGGGGGAAGTACGCAGTATTTT. Residues: CASSLIGGGSTQYF.

This clonotype was seen more than once but under ten times. The chain combines TRBV30 with TRBJ1-1; weak D call: TRBD1 (5 bases). The CDR3 is 14 residues long. V was cut by 2 bases and J by 2 bases, with 12 bases left in between. From germline, CDR1 is GTSNPN and CDR2 SVGIG (reference sequence). CDR3 coding DNA: TGTGCCTGGAGTTTAGGGGATCCCAACACTGAAGCTTTCTTT. Its translation is CAWSLGDPNTEAFF.

In its sample, this clonotype was seen many times. V gene TRBV7-2 combines with J gene TRBJ2-1; 11 positions agree with TRBD1. The trim removed 6 bases at V and 2 bases at J, leaving 3 bases unmatched. This CDR3 has 15 residues. Germline V CDR1 and CDR2: SGHTA, FQGNSA. The CDR3 region is CASSLGQGAYNEQFF. CDR3 in DNA: TGTGCCAGCAGTTTGGGACAGGGGGCCTACAATGAGCAGTTCTTC.

This clonotype showed up just a few times. The chain recombines TRBV29-1 with TRBJ2-1; no definite D call. CDR1 and CDR2 from the germline V gene are SQVTM and ANQGSEA. The CDR3 is 13 amino acids. Trimming pared 3 bases from V and 5 bases from J, leaving 11 bases between. Written as DNA, the CDR3 is TGCAGCGTTGAGTCCTGGAAGGACAATGAGCAGTTCTTC. This translates into CSVESWKDNEQFF.

This clonotype was observed a few times. V is TRBV20-1 and J is TRBJ2-3; D not certain. Trimming shortened V by 1 base and J by 5 bases, and 13 bases separated the two germline ends. The germline CDR1 and CDR2 sequences are DFQATT and SNEGSKA (reference sequence). The CDR3 covers 14 residues. CDR3 bases: TGCAGTGCTAGAGCCTCAGACTTGAGAGATACGCAGTATTTT. Translation: CSARASDLRDTQYF.

This clonotype appeared many times. The chain links TRBV7-2 to TRBJ1-1, with D possibly TRBD1 on 6 matching bases. The CDR3 covers 13 residues. From germline, CDR1 is SGHTA and CDR2 FQGNSA. The ends were cut back, 5 bases at V and 1 base at J, with 8 bases in the middle. DNA of the CDR3: TGTGCCAGCAGCGCGACAGGGAACACTGAAGCTTTCTTT. Translation: CASSATGNTEAFF.

This clonotype was counted a few times. The chain carries TRBV12-5 and TRBJ2-7, with D possibly TRBD2 on 6 matching bases. Trimming cost V 1 base and J 7 bases, with 8 bases left between them. The germline V gene encodes CDR1 LGHNT and CDR2 FRNRAP. CDR3 size: 12 residues. The CDR3 is CASGLGAGEQYF. The CDR3 coding sequence is TGTGCTAGTGGTTTGGGCGCGGGGGAGCAGTACTTC.

In its sample, this clonotype was seen a few times. The chain carries TRBV20-1 and TRBJ2-7; 7 bases agree with TRBD1. The germline V gene encodes CDR1 DFQATT and CDR2 SNEGSKA (reference sequence). This CDR3 comprises 14 residues. The V segment lost 3 bases and the J segment 4 bases; nucleotides outside the gene matches: 9. The CDR3 coding sequence is TGCAGTGCTAGCAACCGGGACAGACAGTACGAGCAGTACTTC. It codes for CSASNRDRQYEQYF.

Concerning this clonotype itself: This may stem from a read error, because a much larger clone lies one nucleotide away. This sequence joins TRBV7-2 and TRBJ1-2; D is uncertain. CDR1 is SGHTA, CDR2 FQGNSA, per germline. CDR3 length: 13 amino acids. CDR3 loop: CAGSLASTYGYTF. The DNA of the CDR3 is TGTGCCGGCAGCTTAGCCAGCACCTATGGCTACACCTTC.

V and J are TRBV2 and TRBJ2-1, with TRBD2 identical over 9 bases. The germline CDR1 and CDR2 sequences are SNHLY and FYNNEI. J gave up 0 bases and V 9 bases, and 9 bases lay outside the gene matches. The CDR3 loop spans 16 amino acids. The chain's CDR3 is CASLRGGPSSYNEQFF. CDR3 DNA: TGTGCCAGTTTGCGGGGGGGCCCGAGCTCCTACAATGAGCAGTTCTTC.

The V gene is TRBV7-2, the J gene TRBJ1-1; TRBD1 aligns across 7 bases. Germline assignment: CDR1 SGHTA and CDR2 FQGNSA. The trim removed 0 bases at V and 2 bases at J, leaving 12 bases unmatched. The CDR3 has 18 residues. DNA of the CDR3: TGTGCCAGCAGCTTAGCGCCGCCAGGGGGGGGGAAAAACACTGAAGCTTTCTTT. Translation gives CASSLAPPGGGKNTEAFF.

At least ten counts were recorded for this clonotype. J is TRBJ1-1 and V is TRBV11-3; D perhaps matches TRBD1 (5 bases). Germline V gene lookup returns CDR1 SGHNT and CDR2 YENEEA. This CDR3 comprises 13 residues. The V gene lost 1 base and the J gene lost 5 bases, with 8 bases spanning the gap. CDR3: CASSLAGGTEAFF. The CDR3 DNA sequence: TGTGCCAGCAGCTTAGCGGGGGGAACTGAAGCTTTCTTT. Based on the CDR3 plus reference TRBV11-3 and TRBJ1-1, the full variable domain is EAGVVQSPRYKIIEKKQPVAFWCNPISGHNTLYWYLQNLGQGPELLIRYENEEAVDDSQLPKDRFSAERLKGVDSTLKIQPAELGDSAVYLCASSLAGGTEAFFGQGTRLTVV.

This clonotype occurred a few times. The CDR3 reads CASRGWVNQPQHF. Here the CDR3 DNA reads TGTGCCAGCAGGGGATGGGTCAATCAGCCCCAGCATTTT. The chain employs TRBV2 and TRBJ1-5, with no clear D. The CDR3 covers 13 residues. Germline V gives CDR1 SNHLY, CDR2 FYNNEI. Trimming removed 6 bases at V and 3 bases at J, with 9 bases between.

As for this clonotype: A read error may be the cause here, since a much bigger clone is one base away. The chain employs TRBV7-2 and TRBJ2-1; 8 bases agree with TRBD2. The CDR3 contains 15 residues. Germline CDR1 and CDR2: SGHTA and FQGNSA. The DNA for the CDR3 is TGTGACAGCAGCTTAAACGGGGGGGCCCGGAATGAGCAGTTCTTC. This translates into CDSSLNGGARNEQFF.

The genes are TRBV5-1 and TRBJ2-3, with 9 bases matching TRBD2. There are 16 residues in the CDR3. Germline-derived CDR1 and CDR2 are SGHRS and YFSETQ. The trim removed 1 base at V and 6 bases at J, leaving 9 bases unmatched. This CDR3 is CASSLRPSGDRDTQYF. The DNA for the CDR3 is TGCGCCAGCAGCTTGAGGCCTAGCGGGGACCGGGATACGCAGTATTTT.